This T cell receptor beta chain originates from a study of T-cell reconstitution after alpha-beta-depleted transplantation in children. Study-level points and caveats: At one year after transplant, newly produced T cells mostly accounted for T-cell counts and diversity. Surviving thymic progenitors and recipient T cells were the source of high TCRbeta diversity at day 60 in some patients.

As it was prepared, the TCRbeta library received unique molecular identifiers. MiXCR was run by TCRdb on the PCR reads, yielding one entry per CDR3 protein. The profile shows 100,000 or so distinct CDR3 sequences, around 16% of them singletons. CDR3 length equals 16 residues. Germline lookup yields CDR1 LGHDT and CDR2 YNNKEL (reference sequence). Losses at the gene ends were 1 base for V and 4 bases for J; bases not matched to a gene: 3. This clonotype was recorded a few times. Its antigen is still unknown. The clonotype was recovered from a male patient between 2 and 10 years old who had a stem cell transplant for acute lymphoblastic leukemia, so the T cells may come from the graft donor. The chain recombines TRBV3-1 with TRBJ1-5; 11 bases fit TRBD1. Sequencing was performed on PBMCs, mostly from graft donor cells, taken 180 days after TCRalphabeta/CD19-depleted stem cell transplant. CDR3 nucleotide sequence: TGTGCCAGCAGCCAAGCCGGACAGGGGGCGAATCAGCCCCAGCATTTT. It specifies CASSQAGQGANQPQHF.